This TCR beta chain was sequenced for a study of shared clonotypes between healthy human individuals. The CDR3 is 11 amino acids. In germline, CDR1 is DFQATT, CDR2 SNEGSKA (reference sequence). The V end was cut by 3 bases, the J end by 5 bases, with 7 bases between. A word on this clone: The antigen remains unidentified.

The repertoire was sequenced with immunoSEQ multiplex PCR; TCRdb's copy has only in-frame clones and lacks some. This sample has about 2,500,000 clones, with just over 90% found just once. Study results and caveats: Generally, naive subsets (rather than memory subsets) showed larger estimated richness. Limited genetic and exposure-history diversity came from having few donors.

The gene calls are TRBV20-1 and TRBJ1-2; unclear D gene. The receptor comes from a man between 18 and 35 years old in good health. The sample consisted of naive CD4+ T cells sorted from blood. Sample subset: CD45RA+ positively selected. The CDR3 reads CSASLVYGYTF. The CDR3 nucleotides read TGCAGTGCTAGTCTGGTTTATGGCTACACCTTC.